These T cell receptor beta chains were read from a single sample in a study of blood T cell repertoires in COVID-19. Using immunoSEQ multiplex PCR, the repertoire was profiled, and TCRdb retains in-frame clones only, with some absent. This table has roughly 260,000 clones, around 87% appearing once. The sample comprised peripheral blood. The receptors were gathered from a woman between 45 and 65 years old with acute or convalescent COVID-19. The CDR3 runs from the conserved cysteine through the conserved F or W. D genes are given only for firm matches. The size of a clone is reported for some rows only, either as once, few or many, or as a class for expanded clones.

>TRBJ2-5|-|TRBV6-2/TRBV6-3|TRBD2
TGTGCCAGCAGTTACCTAGCGGGAAGAGAGACCCAGTACTTC
CASSYLAGRETQYF
>TRBJ2-2|few|TRBV18|TRBD1
TGTGCCAGCTCGGAGACAGGGACCGGGGAGCTGTTTTTT
CASSETGTGELFF
>TRBJ2-3|-|TRBV15|TRBD2
TGTGCCACCAGCAGCCCTCTTAGCGGGAGGGCCGCAGATACGCAGTATTTT
CATSSPLSGRAADTQYF
>TRBJ1-1|-|TRBV4-2|-
TGTGCCAGCACCAGAACCAAGAGTCGCGTTAGTGGCACTGAAGCTTTCTTT
CASTRTKSRVSGTEAFF
>TRBJ2-7|-|TRBV5-1|TRBD2
TGCGCCAGCAGCTTGGACCCGGGGGGGGTGTACGAGCAGTACTTC
CASSLDPGGVYEQYF
>TRBJ1-4|-|TRBV18|-
TGTGCCAGCTCACCAGCCGGAGGGAGGAACAATGAAAAACTGTTTTTT
CASSPAGGRNNEKLFF
>TRBJ2-3|-|TRBV28|TRBD2
TGTGCCAGCAGTTCGAGCGGGGTCAGCACAGATACGCAGTATTTT
CASSSSGVSTDTQYF
>TRBJ2-3|-|TRBV9|TRBD2
TGTGCCAGCAGCGCTGGACTAGCAGGCTCGGATACGCAGTATTTT
CASSAGLAGSDTQYF
>TRBJ2-3|-|TRBV2|-
TGTGCCAGCAGTGAATTCCCGTTCCCTACGCAGTATTTT
CASSEFPFPTQYF
>TRBJ2-5|few|TRBV5-1|-
TGCGCCAGCAGCTTGGAGGTCGGGACACCAAGCCAAGAGACCCAGTACTTC
CASSLEVGTPSQETQYF
>TRBJ2-5|-|TRBV5-1|TRBD1
TGCGCCAGCAGCTTTCCCCGGACAGGGAGAGTAGAGACCCAGTACTTC
CASSFPRTGRVETQYF
>TRBJ2-1|once|TRBV28|TRBD2
TGTGCCAGCAGTTTACCAGGGGCTAGCGGGAGTTACAATGAGCAGTTCTTC
CASSLPGASGSYNEQFF
>TRBJ2-3|-|TRBV5-1|-
TGCGCCAGCATTCGTAGCGGAGGATCAGATACGCAGTATTTT
CASIRSGGSDTQYF
>TRBJ1-1|-|TRBV28|-
TGTGCCAGCAGTTTATTCGACACTGAAGCTTTCTTT
CASSLFDTEAFF
>TRBJ1-2|few|TRBV5-1|TRBD1
TGCGCCAGCAGCTCGCAAGGGGACAGCCGATTAGCTAACTATGGCTACACCTTC
CASSSQGDSRLANYGYTF
>TRBJ2-5|-|TRBV29-1|-
TGCAGCGTTGAGGAGGGGACAGAGACCCAGTACTTC
CSVEEGTETQYF
>TRBJ2-1|-|TRBV18|TRBD1
TGTGCCAGCTCACCGTCCGGGACAGGGAACAATGAGCAGTTCTTC
CASSPSGTGNNEQFF
>TRBJ2-3|-|TRBV5-4|TRBD1
TGTGCCAGCAGCAGAGACAGGGCGGATACGCAGTATTTT
CASSRDRADTQYF
>TRBJ2-5|once|TRBV28|-
TGTGCCAGCAGTTTAGCGGGGAAAGAGACCCAGTACTTC
CASSLAGKETQYF
>TRBJ1-1|once|TRBV15|-
TGTGCCACCAGCAGAGACACAGGGCGAGTAGCTGAAGCTTTCTTT
CATSRDTGRVAEAFF
>TRBJ2-1|-|TRBV6-5|TRBD2
TGTGCCAGCCAGACTAGCGGGATGTACAATGAGCAGTTCTTC
CASQTSGMYNEQFF
>TRBJ2-3|once|TRBV6-5|TRBD2
TGTGCCAGCAGTACTCGGGGGGAGGGAACAGATACGCAGTATTTT
CASSTRGEGTDTQYF
>TRBJ2-3|-|TRBV6-2/TRBV6-3|-
TGTGCCAGCAGTTACTCGTCTGTGGGGGCAACAGATACGCAGTATTTT
CASSYSSVGATDTQYF
>TRBJ2-7|-|TRBV19|TRBD1
TGTGCCAGTAGGCCGGACAGGGACTCCTACGAGCAGTACTTC
CASRPDRDSYEQYF
>TRBJ1-6|-|TRBV28|TRBD1
TGTGCCAGCAGGGGACAGCCAAATTCACCCCTCCACTTT
CASRGQPNSPLHF
>TRBJ2-3|-|TRBV3-1/TRBV3-2|TRBD2
TGTGCCAGCAGCCAAGTGGCTAGCGGGATGTCAGATACGCAGTATTTT
CASSQVASGMSDTQYF
>TRBJ1-4|-|TRBV28|TRBD1
TGTGCCAGCAGTCGGGACAGAGCTGAAAAACTGTTTTTT
CASSRDRAEKLFF
>TRBJ2-3|-|TRBV7-9|-
TGTGCCAGCAGCTTAGTTGGCCTTACGCAGTATTTT
CASSLVGLTQYF
>TRBJ1-2|-|TRBV9|TRBD1
TGTGCCAGCAGCGCGGACAGGGGGCGATTGGAAGGCTACACCTTC
CASSADRGRLEGYTF
>TRBJ1-2|-|TRBV9|TRBD1
TGTGCCAGCAGCTCAAGGGACAGGGGGCTAAGCTATGGCTACACCTTC
CASSSRDRGLSYGYTF
>TRBJ2-1|-|TRBV7-2|TRBD2
TGTGCCAGCAGCTTAGCGGCTAGCGGGTACAATGAGCAGTTCTTC
CASSLAASGYNEQFF
>TRBJ2-1|-|TRBV4-2|TRBD2
TGTGCCAGCAGCACAACTAGCGGGCAATACAATGAGCAGTTCTTC
CASSTTSGQYNEQFF
>TRBJ1-5|-|TRBV24-1|TRBD1
TGTGCCACCAGTGATGGGACAGTCAATCAGCCCCAGCATTTT
CATSDGTVNQPQHF
>TRBJ1-4|-|TRBV3-1/TRBV3-2|-
TGTGCCAGCAGCCAAGGCCACAGGTCTGAAAAACTGTTTTTT
CASSQGHRSEKLFF
>TRBJ1-5|-|TRBV18|TRBD1
TGTGCCAGCTCACCACGGACAGGGAGCGGTCAGCCCCAGCATTTT
CASSPRTGSGQPQHF
>TRBJ1-6|-|TRBV7-8|TRBD1
TGTGCCAGCAGCCCCGCGACAGGGTACTCACCCCTCCACTTT
CASSPATGYSPLHF
>TRBJ2-1|-|TRBV20-1|TRBD2
TGCAGTGCTAGTACTAGCGGGAGACCTAATGAGCAGTTCTTC
CSASTSGRPNEQFF
>TRBJ2-1|-|TRBV3-1/TRBV3-2|TRBD1
TGTGCCAGCAGACGACAGGGAAAGGGCAATGAGCAGTTCTTC
CASRRQGKGNEQFF
>TRBJ1-1|-|TRBV19|-
TGTGCCAGTCAACTCCTGGGACAACCAGAAGCTTTCTTT
CASQLLGQPEAFF
>TRBJ2-1|-|TRBV30|TRBD2
TGTGCCTGGAAACTAGCGGGAGACAATGAGCAGTTCTTC
CAWKLAGDNEQFF
>TRBJ1-2|-|TRBV5-1|TRBD1
TGCGCCAGCAGCTCCCTCGACAGGGGGCGCGACTATGGCTACACCTTC
CASSSLDRGRDYGYTF
>TRBJ2-7|-|TRBV6-5|TRBD2
TGTGCCAGCAACGGACTAGCGGGAGTAGGTTACTTC
CASNGLAGVGYF
>TRBJ1-1|-|TRBV28|-
TGTGCCAGCATCGGGGGGGCTCAGGGCTACACTGAAGCTTTCTTT
CASIGGAQGYTEAFF
>TRBJ2-1|-|TRBV24-1|TRBD2
TGTGCCACCAGTGATTCGGGGGGACTAGCGGGAGGGTCGGCCTACAATGAGCAGTTCTTC
CATSDSGGLAGGSAYNEQFF
>TRBJ1-1|few|TRBV20-1|-
TGCAGTGCTTTGGGCCAGGCTGAAGCTTTCTTT
CSALGQAEAFF
>TRBJ2-3|-|TRBV10-3|-
TGTGCCATCAGTGGGACAGAAAGCACAGATACGCAGTATTTT
CAISGTESTDTQYF
>TRBJ1-4|-|TRBV28|-
TGTGCCAGCAGTTTTGTGGCCACAAATGAAAAACTGTTTTTT
CASSFVATNEKLFF
>TRBJ1-3|-|TRBV28|-
TGTGCCAGCAGTTTCGGGGACTACTCTGGAAACACCATATATTTT
CASSFGDYSGNTIYF
>TRBJ1-2|-|TRBV28|-
TGTGCCAGCAGTTTAGCGTATTTCCGGGGTAGTTCGCGAGCAAACTATGGCTACACCTTC
CASSLAYFRGSSRANYGYTF
>TRBJ1-2|-|TRBV5-1|-
TGCGCCAATAATGGCTACACCTTC
CANNGYTF
>TRBJ2-2|few|TRBV11-2|TRBD2
TGTGCCAGCAGCTTAGACCCCTCTAGCGGGAGTTGGACCGGGGAGCTGTTTTTT
CASSLDPSSGSWTGELFF
>TRBJ2-7|-|TRBV5-5|TRBD2
TGTGCCAGCAGCTTGGAATGGGGGGGCGAGCAGTACTTC
CASSLEWGGEQYF
>TRBJ2-7|-|TRBV18|TRBD2
TGTGCCAGCTCACCAGGGGGACTAGCGGGAACCTACGAGCAGTACTTC
CASSPGGLAGTYEQYF
>TRBJ1-2|few|TRBV27|-
TGTGCCAGCAGTTTATCAGGAGCCAATGGCTACACCTTC
CASSLSGANGYTF
>TRBJ2-5|-|TRBV12-3/TRBV12-4|-
TGTGCCAGCAGACTAGGTTTGTGGGAGACCCAGTACTTC
CASRLGLWETQYF
>TRBJ2-4|-|TRBV13|-
TGTGCCAGCAGTTACCGGGACACACTGAAGTACTTC
CASSYRDTLKYF
>TRBJ2-5|once|TRBV7-3|-
TGTGCCAGCAGCTTTTCTAGCCAAGAGACCCAGTACTTC
CASSFSSQETQYF
>TRBJ2-1|-|TRBV7-2|TRBD1
TGTGCCAGCACCCCAGGACCAGGGGGCGCCTACAATGAGCAGTTCTTC
CASTPGPGGAYNEQFF